The clone carrying this TCR beta chain was detected once. What it recognizes is unknown. This sample is part of a study of T cells in Graves' hyperthyroidism and ophthalmopathy. Turning to the study itself: Blood from the periphery was taken at initial diagnosis, before any treatment. General study points: In the analysis, a 13 V-J model separated ophthalmopathy from stable hyperthyroidism.

Exclusions: uncontrolled infection, other autoimmune disease, pregnancy, lactation. RNA transcripts served as the template for amplifying TCR beta CDR3 regions. The HTBI primer set was used in a first-round RT-PCR of the TCR CDR3. TCRdb independently ran MiXCR on the multiplex PCR reads; one entry per CDR3 protein. The table records around 760,000 distinct CDR3 sequences, around a third of them present only once. Sequenced: blood. The clonotype was recovered from a woman aged 40-49 years with Graves' hyperthyroidism.

The CDR3: CASSLDGGPSGANVLTF. Written as DNA, the CDR3 is TGCGCCAGCAGCTTGGATGGGGGACCCTCTGGGGCCAACGTCCTGACTTTC. The rearrangement uses TRBV5-1 and TRBJ2-6; D tentatively fits TRBD1 or TRBD2 (5 bases each). Germline V gene sequence: CDR1 SGHRS, CDR2 YFSETQ. This CDR3 region has 17 residues. Trimming removed 0 bases at V and 0 bases at J, with 10 bases between.